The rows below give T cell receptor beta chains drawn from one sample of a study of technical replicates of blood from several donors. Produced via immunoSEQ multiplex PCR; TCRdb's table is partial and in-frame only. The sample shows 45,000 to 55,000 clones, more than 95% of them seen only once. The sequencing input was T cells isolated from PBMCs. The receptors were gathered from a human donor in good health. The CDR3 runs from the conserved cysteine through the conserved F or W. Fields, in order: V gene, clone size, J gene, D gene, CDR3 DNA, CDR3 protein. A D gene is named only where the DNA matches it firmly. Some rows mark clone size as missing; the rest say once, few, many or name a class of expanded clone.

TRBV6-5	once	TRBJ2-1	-	TGTGCCAGCAGTTACCTGGGAGACAATGAGCAGTTCTTC	CASSYLGDNEQFF
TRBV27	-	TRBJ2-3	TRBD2	TGTGCCAGCGGGGAGGGCCTGAATACGCAGTATTTT	CASGEGLNTQYF
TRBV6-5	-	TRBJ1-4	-	TGTGCCAGCAGTCAGGGACTGTGGGAAAAACTGTTTTTT	CASSQGLWEKLFF
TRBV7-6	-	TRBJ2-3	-	TGTGCCAGCAGCTTAAATGCAGGCCTCACAGATACGCAGTATTTT	CASSLNAGLTDTQYF
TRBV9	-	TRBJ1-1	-	TGTGCCAGCAGCGTAGGAGAGGCGCCCAACACTGAAGCTTTCTTT	CASSVGEAPNTEAFF
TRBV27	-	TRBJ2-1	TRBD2	TGTGCCAGCAGTTTTGGCCTAGCGGAGTCATACAATGAGCAGTTCTTC	CASSFGLAESYNEQFF
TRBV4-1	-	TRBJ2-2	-	TGCGCCAGCAGCCAAAAGTTGGTAGACTACACCGGGGAGCTGTTTTTT	CASSQKLVDYTGELFF
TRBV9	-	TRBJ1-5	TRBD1	TGTGCCAGCAGCGTGGGGGACAGTAACAATCAGCCCCAGCATTTT	CASSVGDSNNQPQHF
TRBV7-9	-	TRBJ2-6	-	TGTGCCAGCAGTTGGGGACACAGCTCTGGGGCCAACGTCCTGACTTTC	CASSWGHSSGANVLTF
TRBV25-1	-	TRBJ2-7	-	TGTGCCAGCGCGACTAGTGGTCCTGACGAGCAGTACTTC	CASATSGPDEQYF
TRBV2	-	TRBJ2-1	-	TGTGCCAGCAAGCCAGGGGTGGATGAGCAGTTCTTC	CASKPGVDEQFF
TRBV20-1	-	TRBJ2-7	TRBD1	TGCAGTTATGGGACAGTTTACGAGCAGTACTTC	CSYGTVYEQYF
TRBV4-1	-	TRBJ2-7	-	TGCGCCAGCAGCGGCGGACAGAGACTCTACGAGCAGTACTTC	CASSGGQRLYEQYF
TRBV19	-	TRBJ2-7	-	TGTGCCAGTAGTCCTAAACTAGGCTACGAGCAGTACTTC	CASSPKLGYEQYF
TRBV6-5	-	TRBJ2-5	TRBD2	TGTGCCAGCAGCCTCGGGGGGGGATCGGGTGAGACCCAGTACTTC	CASSLGGGSGETQYF
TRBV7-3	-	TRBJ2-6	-	TGTGCCAGCAGCCCCACGGGTCCTGGGGCCAACGTCCTGACTTTC	CASSPTGPGANVLTF
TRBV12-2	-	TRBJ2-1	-	TGTGCAAGTCGCTTAGCAGGGGACACGAGCTACAATGAGCAGTTCTTC	CASRLAGDTSYNEQFF
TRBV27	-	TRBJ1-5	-	TGTGCCAGCAGTTTATACCAGAGCAATCAGCCCCAGCATTTT	CASSLYQSNQPQHF
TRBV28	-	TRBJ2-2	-	TGTGCCAGCTCTGAGGAACCCCCGGACACCGGGGAGCTGTTTTTT	CASSEEPPDTGELFF
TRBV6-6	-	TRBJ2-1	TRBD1	TGTGCCAGCAGAGGGACAGGGAACAATGAGCAGTTCTTC	CASRGTGNNEQFF
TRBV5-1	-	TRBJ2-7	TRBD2	TGCGCCAGCAGCTTGCTAGCGGGAGTGTCCTACGAGCAGTACTTC	CASSLLAGVSYEQYF
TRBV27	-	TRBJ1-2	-	TGTGCCAGCACCACCAGGGAGGGGGATGTTGGCTACACCTTC	CASTTREGDVGYTF
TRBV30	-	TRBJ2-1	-	TGTGCCTGGAGTGTACGGGGATTCTCCTACAATGAGCAGTTCTTC	CAWSVRGFSYNEQFF
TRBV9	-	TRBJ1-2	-	TGTGCCAGCAGCGCTGGGGGGAGAGTCTATGGCTACACCTTC	CASSAGGRVYGYTF
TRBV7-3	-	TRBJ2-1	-	TGTGCCAGCAGCTCCGGACAGTCCAATGAGCAGTTCTTC	CASSSGQSNEQFF